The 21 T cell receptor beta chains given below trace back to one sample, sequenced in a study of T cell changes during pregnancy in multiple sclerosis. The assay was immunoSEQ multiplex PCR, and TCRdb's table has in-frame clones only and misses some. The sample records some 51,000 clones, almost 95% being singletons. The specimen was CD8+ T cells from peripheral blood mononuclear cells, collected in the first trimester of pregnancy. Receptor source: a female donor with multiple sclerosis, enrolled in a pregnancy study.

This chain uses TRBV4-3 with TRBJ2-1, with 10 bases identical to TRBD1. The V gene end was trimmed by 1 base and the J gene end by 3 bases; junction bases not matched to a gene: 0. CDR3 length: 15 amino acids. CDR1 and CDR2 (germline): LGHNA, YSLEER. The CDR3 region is CASSQGTGGYNEQFF. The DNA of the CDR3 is TGCGCCAGCAGCCAAGGGACAGGGGGCTACAATGAGCAGTTCTTC.

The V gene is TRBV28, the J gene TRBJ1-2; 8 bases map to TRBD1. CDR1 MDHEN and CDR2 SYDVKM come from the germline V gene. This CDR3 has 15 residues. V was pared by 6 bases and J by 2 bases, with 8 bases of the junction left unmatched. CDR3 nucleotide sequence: TGTGCCAGCAGGCAAACCAGGGGGCTAAACTATGGCTACACCTTC. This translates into CASRQTRGLNYGYTF.

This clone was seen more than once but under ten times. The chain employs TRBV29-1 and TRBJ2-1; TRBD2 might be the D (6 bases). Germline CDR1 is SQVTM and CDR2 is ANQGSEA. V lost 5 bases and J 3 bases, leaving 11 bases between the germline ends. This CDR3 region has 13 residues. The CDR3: CSVRRGRYNEQFF. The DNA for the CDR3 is TGCAGCGTTCGGCGGGGTCGCTACAATGAGCAGTTCTTC.

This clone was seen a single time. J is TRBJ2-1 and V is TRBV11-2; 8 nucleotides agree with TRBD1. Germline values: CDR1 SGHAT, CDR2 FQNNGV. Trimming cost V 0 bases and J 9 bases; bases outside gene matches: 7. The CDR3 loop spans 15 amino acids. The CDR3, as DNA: TGTGCCAGCAGCTTAGATCCGGACAGGGCCATTGAGCAGTTCTTC. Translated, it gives CASSLDPDRAIEQFF.

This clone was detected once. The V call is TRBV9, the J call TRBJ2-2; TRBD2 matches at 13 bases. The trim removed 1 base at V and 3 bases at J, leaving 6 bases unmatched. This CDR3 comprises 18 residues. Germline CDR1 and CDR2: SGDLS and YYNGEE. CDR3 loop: CASSVRLAGGGDTGELFF. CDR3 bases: TGTGCCAGCAGCGTAAGACTAGCGGGAGGAGGAGACACCGGGGAGCTGTTTTTT.

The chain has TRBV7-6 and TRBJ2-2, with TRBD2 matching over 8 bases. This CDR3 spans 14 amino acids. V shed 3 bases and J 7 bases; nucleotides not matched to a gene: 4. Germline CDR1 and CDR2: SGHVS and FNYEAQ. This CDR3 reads CASSFGGANGELFF. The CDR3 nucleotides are TGTGCCAGCAGCTTCGGGGGGGCCAACGGGGAGCTGTTTTTT.

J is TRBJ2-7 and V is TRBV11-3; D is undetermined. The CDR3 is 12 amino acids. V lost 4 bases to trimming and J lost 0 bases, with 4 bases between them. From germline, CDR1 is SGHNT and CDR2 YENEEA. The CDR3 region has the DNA TGTGCCAGCAGCTCGGGCTCCTACGAGCAGTACTTC. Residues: CASSSGSYEQYF.

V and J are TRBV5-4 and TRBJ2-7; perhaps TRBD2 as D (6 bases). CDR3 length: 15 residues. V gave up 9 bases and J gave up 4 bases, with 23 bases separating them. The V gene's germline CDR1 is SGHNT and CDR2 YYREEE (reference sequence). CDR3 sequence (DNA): TGTGCCACAGCATCATTGTCCGGGAGCTCATACGAGCAGTACTTC. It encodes CATASLSGSSYEQYF.

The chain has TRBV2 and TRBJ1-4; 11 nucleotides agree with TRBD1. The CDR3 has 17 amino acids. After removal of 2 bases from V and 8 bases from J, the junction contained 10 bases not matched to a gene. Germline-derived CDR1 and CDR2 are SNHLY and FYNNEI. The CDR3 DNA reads TGTGCCAGCAGTGAATGGGTCGGGACAGGGGGAGGAGAAAAACTGTTTTTT. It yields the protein CASSEWVGTGGGEKLFF.

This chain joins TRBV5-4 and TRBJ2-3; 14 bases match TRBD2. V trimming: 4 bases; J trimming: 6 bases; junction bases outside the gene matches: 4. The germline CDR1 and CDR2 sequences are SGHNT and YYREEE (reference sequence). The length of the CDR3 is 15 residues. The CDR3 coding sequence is TGTGCCAGCAGCCCGGGACTAGCGGGAGACGATACGCAGTATTTT. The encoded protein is CASSPGLAGDDTQYF. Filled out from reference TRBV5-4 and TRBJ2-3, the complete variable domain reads ETGVTQSPTHLIKTRGQQVTLRCSSQSGHNTVSWYQQALGQGPQFIFQYYREEENGRGNFPPRFSGLQFPNYSSELNVNALELDDSALYLCASSPGLAGDDTQYFGPGTRLTVL.

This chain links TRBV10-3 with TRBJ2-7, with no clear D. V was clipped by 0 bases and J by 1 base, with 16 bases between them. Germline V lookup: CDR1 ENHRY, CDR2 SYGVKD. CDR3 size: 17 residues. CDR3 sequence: CAISESPPSSGSYEQYF. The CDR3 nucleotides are TGTGCCATCAGTGAGTCCCCCCCGAGCTCTGGTTCCTACGAGCAGTACTTC.

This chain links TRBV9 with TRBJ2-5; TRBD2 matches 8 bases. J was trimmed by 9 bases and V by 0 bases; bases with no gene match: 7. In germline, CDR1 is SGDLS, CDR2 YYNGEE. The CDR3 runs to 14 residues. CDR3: CASSVDGSGMAQYF. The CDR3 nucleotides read TGTGCCAGCAGCGTAGATGGTAGCGGGATGGCCCAGTACTTC.

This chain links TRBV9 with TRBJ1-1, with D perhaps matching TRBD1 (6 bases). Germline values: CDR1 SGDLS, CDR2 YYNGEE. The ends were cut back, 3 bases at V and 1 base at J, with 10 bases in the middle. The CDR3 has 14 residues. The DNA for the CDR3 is TGTGCCAGCAGCGCCCAACAGGGGAACACTGAAGCTTTCTTT. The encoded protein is CASSAQQGNTEAFF. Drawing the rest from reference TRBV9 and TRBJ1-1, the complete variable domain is DSGVTQTPKHLITATGQRVTLRCSPRSGDLSVYWYQQSLDQGLQFLIQYYNGEERAKGNILERFSAQQFPDLHSELNLSSLELGDSALYFCASSAQQGNTEAFFGQGTRLTVV.

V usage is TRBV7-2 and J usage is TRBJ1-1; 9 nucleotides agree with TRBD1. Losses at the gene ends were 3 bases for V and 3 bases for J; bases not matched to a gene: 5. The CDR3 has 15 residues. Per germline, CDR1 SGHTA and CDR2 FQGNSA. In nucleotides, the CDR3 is TGTGCCAGCAGCTTGAACAGGGGGCCTTACACTGAAGCTTTCTTT. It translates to CASSLNRGPYTEAFF. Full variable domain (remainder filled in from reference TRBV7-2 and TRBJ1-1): GAGVSQSPSNKVTEKGKDVELRCDPISGHTALYWYRQSLGQGLEFLIYFQGNSAPDKSGLPSDRFSAERTGGSVSTLTIQRTQQEDSAVYLCASSLNRGPYTEAFFGQGTRLTVV.

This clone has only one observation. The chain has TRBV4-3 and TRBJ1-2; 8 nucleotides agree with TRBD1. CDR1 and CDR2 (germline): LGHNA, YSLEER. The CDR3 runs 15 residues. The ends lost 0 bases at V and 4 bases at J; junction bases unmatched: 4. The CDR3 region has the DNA TGCGCCAGCAGCCAAGATTTGACAGGGGTCTATGGCTACACCTTC. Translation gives CASSQDLTGVYGYTF.

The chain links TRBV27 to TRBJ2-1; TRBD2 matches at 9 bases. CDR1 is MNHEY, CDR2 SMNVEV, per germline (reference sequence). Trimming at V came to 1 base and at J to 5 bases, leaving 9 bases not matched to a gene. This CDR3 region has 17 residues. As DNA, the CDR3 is TGTGCCAGCAGTTTATGGTGGGGGCGGGGGGGCAACAATGAGCAGTTCTTC. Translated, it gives CASSLWWGRGGNNEQFF.

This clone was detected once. The CDR3 loop reads CASSFSGSSYNEQFF. The CDR3 nucleotides read TGTGCCAGTAGTTTTAGCGGGAGTTCCTACAATGAGCAGTTCTTC. The chain employs TRBV19 and TRBJ2-1; 9 bases match TRBD2. This CDR3 spans 15 amino acids. Germline V gene data show CDR1 as LNHDA and CDR2 as SQIVND (reference sequence). Germline trimming cut 5 bases from V and 1 base from J; bases unmatched to any gene: 3.

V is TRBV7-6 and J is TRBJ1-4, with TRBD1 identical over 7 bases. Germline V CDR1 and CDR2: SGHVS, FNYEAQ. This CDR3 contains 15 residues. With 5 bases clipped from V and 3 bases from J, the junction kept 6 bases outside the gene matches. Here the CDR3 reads CASSEAQGPNEKLFF. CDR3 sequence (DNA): TGTGCCAGCAGCGAGGCACAGGGGCCTAATGAAAAACTGTTTTTT.

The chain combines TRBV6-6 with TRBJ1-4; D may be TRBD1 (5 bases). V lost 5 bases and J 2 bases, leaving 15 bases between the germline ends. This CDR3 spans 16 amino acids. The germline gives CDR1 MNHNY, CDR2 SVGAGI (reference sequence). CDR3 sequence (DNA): TGTGCCAGCAGTCCGTTCGCGGGGGTGACTAATGAAAAACTGTTTTTT. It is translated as CASSPFAGVTNEKLFF.

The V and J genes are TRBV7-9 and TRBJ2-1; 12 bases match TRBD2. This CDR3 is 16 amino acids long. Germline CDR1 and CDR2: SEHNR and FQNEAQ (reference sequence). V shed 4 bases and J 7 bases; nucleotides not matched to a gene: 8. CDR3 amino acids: CASSSLAGGPSNEQFF. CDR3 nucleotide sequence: TGTGCCAGCAGCTCCCTAGCGGGAGGGCCCTCGAATGAGCAGTTCTTC.

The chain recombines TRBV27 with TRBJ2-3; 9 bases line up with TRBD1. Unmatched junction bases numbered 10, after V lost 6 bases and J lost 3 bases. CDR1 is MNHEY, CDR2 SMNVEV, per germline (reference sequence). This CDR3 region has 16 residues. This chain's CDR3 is CASSQGRDRATDTQYF. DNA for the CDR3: TGTGCCAGCAGCCAAGGCCGGGACAGGGCAACAGATACGCAGTATTTT.